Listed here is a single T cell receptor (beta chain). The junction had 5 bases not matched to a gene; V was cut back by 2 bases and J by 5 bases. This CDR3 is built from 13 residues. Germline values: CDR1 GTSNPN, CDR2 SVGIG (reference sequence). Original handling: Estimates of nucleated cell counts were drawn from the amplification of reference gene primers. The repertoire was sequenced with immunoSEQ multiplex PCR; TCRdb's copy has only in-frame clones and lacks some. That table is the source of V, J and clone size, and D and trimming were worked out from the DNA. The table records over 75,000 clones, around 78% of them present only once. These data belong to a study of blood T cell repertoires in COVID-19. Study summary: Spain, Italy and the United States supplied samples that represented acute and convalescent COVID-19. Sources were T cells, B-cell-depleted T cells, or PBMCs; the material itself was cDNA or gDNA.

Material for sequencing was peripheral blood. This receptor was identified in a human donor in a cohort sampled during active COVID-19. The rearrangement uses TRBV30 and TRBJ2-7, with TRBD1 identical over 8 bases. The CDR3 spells CAWSQTGANEQYF. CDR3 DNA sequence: TGTGCCTGGAGTCAGACAGGGGCCAACGAGCAGTACTTC.